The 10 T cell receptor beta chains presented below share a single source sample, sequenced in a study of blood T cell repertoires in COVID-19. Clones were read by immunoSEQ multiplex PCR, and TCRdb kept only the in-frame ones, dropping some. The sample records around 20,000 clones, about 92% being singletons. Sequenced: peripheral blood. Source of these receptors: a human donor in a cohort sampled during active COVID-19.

CDR3 protein: CASSPGGAKNIQYF. CDR3 nucleotides: TGTGCCAGCAGCCCCGGGGGGGCCAAAAACATTCAGTACTTC. The gene calls are TRBV5-6 and TRBJ2-4; 7 nucleotides line up with TRBD2. The CDR3 is 14 residues long. Losses at the gene ends were 4 bases for V and 1 base for J; bases not matched to a gene: 2. CDR1 and CDR2 (germline): SGHDT, YYEEEE.

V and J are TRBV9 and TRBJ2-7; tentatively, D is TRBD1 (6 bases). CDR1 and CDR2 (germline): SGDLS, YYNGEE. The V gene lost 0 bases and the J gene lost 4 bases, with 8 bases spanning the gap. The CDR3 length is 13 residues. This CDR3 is CASSVADRYEQYF. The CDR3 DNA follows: TGTGCCAGCAGCGTAGCGGACAGATACGAGCAGTACTTC.

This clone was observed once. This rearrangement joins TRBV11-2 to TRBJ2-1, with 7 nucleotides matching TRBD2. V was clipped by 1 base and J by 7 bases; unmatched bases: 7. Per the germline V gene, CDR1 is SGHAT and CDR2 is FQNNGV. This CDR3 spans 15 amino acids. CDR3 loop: CASSLGAGAQNEQFF. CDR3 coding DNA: TGTGCCAGCAGCTTAGGGGCGGGAGCACAGAATGAGCAGTTCTTC.

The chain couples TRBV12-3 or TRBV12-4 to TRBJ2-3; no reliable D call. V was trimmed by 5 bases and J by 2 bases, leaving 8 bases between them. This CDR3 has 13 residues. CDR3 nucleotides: TGTGCCAGCAGTATCCCACTCACAGATACGCAGTATTTT. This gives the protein CASSIPLTDTQYF.

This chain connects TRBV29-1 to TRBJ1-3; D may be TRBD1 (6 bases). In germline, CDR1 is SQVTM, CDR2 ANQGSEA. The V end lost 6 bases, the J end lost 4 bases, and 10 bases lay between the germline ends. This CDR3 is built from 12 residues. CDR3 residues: CSVTGTGNTIYF. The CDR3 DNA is TGCAGCGTCACAGGGACGGGAAACACCATATATTTT.

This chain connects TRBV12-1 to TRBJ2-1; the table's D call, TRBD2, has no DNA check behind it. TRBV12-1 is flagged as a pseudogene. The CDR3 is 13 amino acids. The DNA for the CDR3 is TGTGCCAGCCTGGGGGGGGCAGGCGATGAGCAGTTCTTC. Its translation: CASLGGAGDEQFF.

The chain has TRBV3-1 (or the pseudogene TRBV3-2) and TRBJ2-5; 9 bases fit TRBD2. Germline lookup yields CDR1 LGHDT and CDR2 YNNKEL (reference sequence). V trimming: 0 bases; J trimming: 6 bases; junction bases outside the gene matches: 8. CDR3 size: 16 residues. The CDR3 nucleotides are TGTGCCAGCAGCCAAGATATGGCGGGGGGGCGAAAGACCCAGTACTTC. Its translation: CASSQDMAGGRKTQYF.

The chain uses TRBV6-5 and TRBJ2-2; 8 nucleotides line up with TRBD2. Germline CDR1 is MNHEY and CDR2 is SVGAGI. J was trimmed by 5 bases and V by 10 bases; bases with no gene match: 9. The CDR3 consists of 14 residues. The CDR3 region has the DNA TGTGCCATCGGTGGACTAGCTTTGACCGGGGAGCTGTTTTTT. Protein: CAIGGLALTGELFF.

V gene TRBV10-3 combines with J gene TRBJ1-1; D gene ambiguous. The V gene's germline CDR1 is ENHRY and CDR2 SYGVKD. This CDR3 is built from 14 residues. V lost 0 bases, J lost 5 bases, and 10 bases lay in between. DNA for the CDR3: TGTGCCATCAGTGAGTCATTATTTGTTACTGAAGCTTTCTTT. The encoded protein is CAISESLFVTEAFF.

CDR3 in amino acids: CASSESAGRRSGNEQFF. CDR3 bases: TGCGCCAGCAGTGAGTCGGCAGGGAGGCGGTCGGGGAATGAGCAGTTCTTC. The V gene is TRBV10-1, the J gene TRBJ2-1; TRBD2 is a possible D gene (6 bases). In germline, CDR1 is WNHNN, CDR2 SYGVQD (reference sequence). V lost 0 bases, J lost 7 bases, and 19 bases lay in between. The length of the CDR3 is 17 residues.